The 24 T cell receptor beta chains in this list originate from one sample, sequenced in a study of tumor-infiltrating lymphocytes in primary liver carcinoma. With around 500 ng total RNA as template and a constant-region primer, TCR beta cDNA was made. Slightly modified ARM-PCR, run as three nested multiplex PCR rounds, produced the TCR beta libraries. TRBV1-TRBV30 forward primers paired with a C-beta reverse primer were used in the first two PCR rounds, which ran about 11 cycles each. TCRdb redid the calling of the multiplex PCR reads with MiXCR, one entry per CDR3 protein. The sample shows around 20,000 distinct CDR3 sequences, approximately 79% of them seen only once. Unsorted bulk tissue of about 18-34 mg yielded co-extracted RNA and DNA. The sample comprised liver tumor tissue from sampling region 4. Subset in this sample: tumor region T4, right-lateral pole. The receptors were sampled from a woman aged 30 to 39 with primary liver carcinoma and hepatitis B virus infection.

A note on this clonotype: This could be a read error, since a much larger clone is one nucleotide away. The chain has TRBV29-1 and TRBJ2-4, with a tentative D call TRBD2 (5 bases). This CDR3 has 13 residues. Looked up from germline, CDR1 is SQVTM and CDR2 is ANQGSEA. The CDR3 sequence: CSLESGAKNIQYF. The CDR3 DNA is TGCAGCCTTGAATCGGGGGCCAAAAACATTCAGTACTTC.

Comment on this clonotype: The junction and the germline gene differ at one end; a read error may be behind it. This chain connects TRBV4-2 to TRBJ1-4; D is undetermined. CDR1 LGHNA and CDR2 YNFKEQ come from the germline V gene. The CDR3 is 12 amino acids. The CDR3 loop reads CASSQDIEKLFF. The CDR3 nucleotides read TGTGCCAGCAGTCAAGATATAGAAAAACTGTTTTTT.

Sample share makes this clonotype medium-sized. This rearrangement joins TRBV4-1 to TRBJ2-5; 8 positions agree with TRBD2. Germline loops: CDR1 MGHRA, CDR2 YSYEKL. Unmatched junction bases numbered 3, after V lost 1 base and J lost 2 bases. The CDR3 has 15 amino acids. For the CDR3, the DNA is TGCGCCAGCAGCCAAGGCACTAGCGGACAAGAGACCCAGTACTTC. Residues: CASSQGTSGQETQYF.

Of note for this clonotype: One end of the junction fails to match germline, which may point to a read error. The CDR3 spells CGSSSAVSGSYEQYF. The CDR3 bases are TGTGGCAGCAGCTCAGCAGTTAGCGGTTCCTACGAGCAGTACTTC. The V and J genes are TRBV11-2 and TRBJ2-7, with a possible D match to TRBD2 (6 bases). In germline, CDR1 is SGHAT, CDR2 FQNNGV. The CDR3 sequence is 15 residues long.

The chain carries TRBV5-6 and TRBJ2-2; TRBD2 is a possible D gene (5 bases). The V gene's germline CDR1 is SGHDT and CDR2 YYEEEE. Trimming shortened V by 4 bases and J by 4 bases, and 14 bases separated the two germline ends. The CDR3 consists of 15 residues. The CDR3 reads CASSVAAGVTGELFF. CDR3 nucleotide sequence: TGTGCCAGCAGCGTGGCAGCCGGGGTCACCGGGGAGCTGTTTTTT. Supplemented by reference TRBV5-6 and TRBJ2-2, the full variable domain reads DAGVTQSPTHLIKTRGQQVTLRCSPKSGHDTVSWYQQALGQGPQFIFQYYEEEERQRGNFPDRFSGHQFPNYSSELNVNALLLGDSALYLCASSVAAGVTGELFFGEGSRLTVL.

By share of the sample, this clonotype is medium-sized. The genes are TRBV7-9 and TRBJ1-1; D is unresolved. CDR3 length: 12 amino acids. V was cut by 8 bases and J by 2 bases, with 9 bases left in between. Germline V gene sequence: CDR1 SEHNR, CDR2 FQNEAQ (reference sequence). As DNA, the CDR3 is TGTGCCAGCGGTACTTCAAACACTGAAGCTTTCTTT. It yields the protein CASGTSNTEAFF.

A remark on this clonotype: One junction end disagrees with the germline gene, perhaps due to a read error. J is TRBJ2-3 and V is TRBV6-5; D is unresolved. This CDR3 comprises 13 residues. The germline CDR1 and CDR2 sequences are MNHEY and SVGAGI. The CDR3 DNA follows: TGTGCCAGCAACCCCCGACCCGCAGATACGCTGTACTTT. This encodes CASNPRPADTLYF.

A word on this clonotype: Sequence at one end of the junction differs from germline and may be a read error. This chain connects TRBV11-2 to TRBJ1-2, with 8 bases lining up with TRBD1. The CDR3 length is 13 residues. Per germline, CDR1 SGHAT and CDR2 FQNNGV. The CDR3 DNA follows: TGTGCCAGCACTCAGGGGGCGCGTGGAGGCTACATCTTC. It encodes CASTQGARGGYIF.

On this clonotype itself: This may come from a read error, since a much larger clone is one base off. The chain joins TRBV10-3 to TRBJ2-1, with 7 bases fitting TRBD2. The CDR3 length is 16 residues. Germline loops: CDR1 ENHRY, CDR2 SYGVKD. Here the CDR3 reads CAISESMAGVYNEHFF. Written as DNA, the CDR3 is TGTGCCATCAGTGAGTCGATGGCGGGAGTCTACAATGAGCATTTCTTC.

Comments on this clonotype: The junction departs from the called germline gene at one end, perhaps through a read error. V usage is TRBV11-3 and J usage is TRBJ2-3; D unresolved. Germline loops: CDR1 SGHNT, CDR2 YENEEA. The CDR3 runs to 14 residues. CDR3 in DNA: TGTACCAGCAGCTTAGATGGTCCCACAGATACGCATTATTTT. Protein product: CTSSLDGPTDTHYF.

Concerning this clonotype: One end of the junction fails to match germline, which may point to a read error. The chain joins TRBV19 to TRBJ1-5; weak D call: TRBD1 (5 bases). The CDR3 contains 15 residues. CDR1 and CDR2 (germline): LNHDA, SQIVND (reference sequence). Here the CDR3 reads CASRMGCEDNQPHHF. In DNA, the CDR3 is TGTGCCAGTAGAATGGGGTGTGAGGACAATCAGCCCCACCATTTT.

Remarks on this clonotype: A much larger clone differs from this one at a single base, so this may be a read error. The missing conserved phenylalanine or tryptophan at the end of this CDR3 makes a read error likely. The chain carries TRBV9 and TRBJ1-3; D unclear. Germline lookup yields CDR1 SGDLS and CDR2 YYNGEE. This CDR3 is 13 amino acids long. V was cut by 6 bases and J by 1 base, with 8 bases left in between. Here the CDR3 DNA reads TGTGCCAGCACCGGGAATTCTGGAAACACCATATATTCT. Translation: CASTGNSGNTIYS.

A word on this clonotype: A read error may explain this, as a much larger clone is one base away. This chain connects TRBV11-3 to TRBJ1-1; no clear D gene. This CDR3 spans 14 amino acids. CDR1 is SGHNT and CDR2 is YENEEA in the germline V gene. Here the CDR3 reads CANSLKVAIAEAFF. The DNA for the CDR3 is TGTGCCAACAGCTTAAAAGTGGCGATCGCCGAAGCTTTCTTT.

Of note for this clonotype: In this CDR3 the conserved last residue, phenylalanine or tryptophan, is missing, so a read error is likely. The DNA is left out, because the CDR3 cannot be placed on it with certainty; the CDR3 is given as TCRdb lists it. The chain recombines TRBV5-6 with TRBJ1-5; TRBD1, the table's D call, was not compared with the DNA. CDR1 is SGHDT, CDR2 YYEEEE, per germline. The CDR3 extends over 15 residues, inclusive of both ends. The CDR3 loop is CASSLWAAPNQPQHL.

Points on this clonotype: At one boundary the junction diverges from the germline segment, which might be a read error. The rearrangement joins TRBV5-6 to TRBJ1-1, with a tentative D call TRBD1 (6 bases). The CDR3 is 13 amino acids. CDR1 and CDR2 from the germline V gene are SGHDT and YYEEEE. The DNA for the CDR3 is TGTGTCAGCAGCTTTTGGGGGCGCAGGGGAGCTTTCTTT. Translation gives CVSSFWGRRGAFF. The variable domain in full, with the rest retrieved from reference TRBV5-6 and TRBJ1-1, is DAGVTQSPTHLIKTRGQQVTLRCSPKSGHDTVSWYQQALGQGPQFIFQYYEEEERQRGNFPDRFSGHQFPNYSSELNVNALLLGDSALYLCVSSFWGRRGAFFGQGTRLTVV.

This clonotype is medium-sized by share. This chain connects TRBV25-1 to TRBJ2-2; D ambiguous. Trimming shortened V by 11 bases and J by 3 bases, and 22 bases separated the two germline ends. Germline V CDR1 and CDR2: MGHDK, SYGVNS. The CDR3 sequence is 16 residues long. CDR3 amino acids: CALHGASSPYTGELFF. The CDR3 DNA sequence: TGTGCCCTTCATGGCGCTTCGTCGCCTTACACCGGGGAGCTGTTTTTT. The full variable domain, with the rest looked up from reference TRBV25-1 and TRBJ2-2, is EADIYQTPRYLVIGTGKKITLECSQTMGHDKMYWYQQDPGMELHLIHYSYGVNSTEKGDLSSESTVSRIRTEHFPLTLESARPSHTSQYLCALHGASSPYTGELFFGEGSRLTVL.

In its sample, this clonotype was seen many times. This sequence joins TRBV29-1 and TRBJ2-1; D unclear. The CDR3 length is 10 residues. V shed 7 bases and J shed 5 bases, with 6 bases lying between them. Germline assignment: CDR1 SQVTM and CDR2 ANQGSEA. The CDR3 DNA follows: TGCAGCGGATCGGACAATGAGCAGTTCTTC. Protein: CSGSDNEQFF.

The chain has TRBV11-2 and TRBJ2-4; possible D gene TRBD2, 5 bases. V lost 9 bases and J 2 bases, leaving 11 bases between the germline ends. The CDR3 consists of 13 residues. Germline-derived CDR1 and CDR2 are SGHAT and FQNNGV. The CDR3 protein is CASSLESKNIQYF. The DNA for the CDR3 is TGTGCCAGTTCACTAGAGTCCAAAAACATTCAGTACTTC.

On this clonotype: This clone may be a read error of a much larger clone one base away. The conserved phenylalanine or tryptophan is not found at the CDR3 terminus, so this likely reflects a read error. The DNA is omitted, as the CDR3 cannot be located on it reliably, and the CDR3 follows TCRdb's listing. V is TRBV7-9 and J is TRBJ2-7; the table's TRBD2 call for D was not verified on the DNA. The CDR3 has 15 residues if both end residues are counted. The germline CDR1 and CDR2 sequences are SEHNR and FQNEAQ (reference sequence). CDR3 sequence: CANSWGLAAPYEQHI.

On this clonotype: Being one base from a much bigger clone, this may be a read error. The chain employs TRBV7-8 and TRBJ2-1; D is ambiguous. The CDR3 consists of 12 residues. Per the germline V gene, CDR1 is SGHVS and CDR2 is FQNEAQ. This chain's CDR3 is CASGLGPYEQFF. The CDR3 DNA follows: TGTGCCAGCGGCTTAGGGCCGTATGAGCAGTTCTTC.

In this sample, this clonotype turned up many times. A junction boundary mismatches the germline segment, possibly from a read error. V usage is TRBV5-4 and J usage is TRBJ1-4, with TRBD1 identical over 7 bases. Germline values: CDR1 SGHNT, CDR2 YYREEE (reference sequence). CDR3 length equals 15 residues. This CDR3 is CASSFNRGLNEELFF. The CDR3 coding sequence is TGTGCCAGCAGCTTCAACAGGGGACTTAATGAAGAACTGTTTTTT.

This chain uses TRBV4-2 with TRBJ2-7, with 10 bases aligning to TRBD1. The CDR3 has 18 residues. CDR1 LGHNA and CDR2 YNFKEQ come from the germline V gene. V shed 7 bases and J 7 bases; nucleotides not matched to a gene: 22. For the CDR3, the DNA is TGTGCCAGCAACCAGGAACGCCTAGGACAGGGGGGACCGAGGGAGCAGTACTTC. It encodes CASNQERLGQGGPREQYF.

This clonotype was observed a few times. The chain links TRBV20-1 to TRBJ2-7; TRBD2 matches 9 bases. The CDR3 contains 14 residues. V trimming: 6 bases; J trimming: 3 bases; junction bases outside the gene matches: 9. From germline, CDR1 is DFQATT and CDR2 SNEGSKA (reference sequence). CDR3 sequence: CSAKIAGVIYEQYF. Here the CDR3 DNA reads TGCAGTGCCAAGATAGCGGGAGTAATCTACGAGCAGTACTTC.

Comments on this clonotype: Germline is not matched at one junction end, which may reflect a read error. This chain connects TRBV4-1 to TRBJ1-1; D remains unclear. Germline V gives CDR1 MGHRA, CDR2 YSYEKL. The CDR3 extends over 15 amino acids. The CDR3 region has the DNA TGCGCCAGTAGCCAAGATATCCCAGTGAACGCTGAAGCTTACTTT. Amino acids: CASSQDIPVNAEAYF.